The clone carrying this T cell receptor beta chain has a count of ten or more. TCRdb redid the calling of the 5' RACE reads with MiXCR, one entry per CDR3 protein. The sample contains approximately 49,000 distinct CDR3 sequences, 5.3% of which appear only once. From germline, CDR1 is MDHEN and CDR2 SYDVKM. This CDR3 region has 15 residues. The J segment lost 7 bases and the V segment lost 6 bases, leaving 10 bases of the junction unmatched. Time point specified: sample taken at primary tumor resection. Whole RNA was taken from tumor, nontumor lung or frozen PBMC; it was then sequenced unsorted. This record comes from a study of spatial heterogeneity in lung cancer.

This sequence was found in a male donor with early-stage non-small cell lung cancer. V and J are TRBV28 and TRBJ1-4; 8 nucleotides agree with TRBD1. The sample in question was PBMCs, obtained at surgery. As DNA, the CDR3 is TGTGCCAGCAGGAGCCAGGGGGCTGTGGGTGAAAAACTGTTTTTT. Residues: CASRSQGAVGEKLFF. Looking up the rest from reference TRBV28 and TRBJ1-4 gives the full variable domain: DVKVTQSSRYLVKRTGEKVFLECVQDMDHENMFWYRQDPGLGLRLIYFSYDVKMKEKGDIPEGYSVSREKKERFSLILESASTNQTSMYLCASRSQGAVGEKLFFGSGTQLSVL.